This T cell receptor (beta chain) is from a study of T cell changes during pregnancy in multiple sclerosis. Assay: immunoSEQ multiplex PCR; the TCRdb copy retains only in-frame clones and omits some. The data show approximately 74,000 clones, with about 85% seen just once and 3% to 3.5% held by the top ten. This CDR3 region has 14 residues. Trimming removed 5 bases from V and 7 bases from J, with 18 bases in between. Germline CDR1 SGHTA, CDR2 FQGNSA. J is TRBJ2-7 and V is TRBV7-2, with no clear D. The source of this sequence is a female donor with multiple sclerosis, enrolled in a pregnancy study. The sample was peripheral blood, taken before pregnancy. CDR3 sequence reads: CASSTQAPRSEQYF. DNA for the CDR3: TGTGCCAGCAGCACTCAAGCCCCTAGGTCGGAGCAGTACTTC. The full variable domain, with the rest looked up from reference TRBV7-2 and TRBJ2-7, is GAGVSQSPSNKVTEKGKDVELRCDPISGHTALYWYRQSLGQGLEFLIYFQGNSAPDKSGLPSDRFSAERTGGSVSTLTIQRTQQEDSAVYLCASSTQAPRSEQYFGPGTRLTVT.